Listed below are T cell receptor beta chains from one sample, sequenced in a study of blood T cell repertoires in COVID-19. TCRdb's table, derived via immunoSEQ multiplex PCR, lists solely in-frame clones and lacks some. Of 300,000 to 350,000 clones in the sample, around 87% were seen once. Sample: peripheral blood. The receptors shown here come from a young man with active or convalescent COVID-19. Each CDR3 is given with its conserved first and last residue. A D gene is named only where the DNA matches it firmly. Clone size is not always given. Where it is, it says once, few, many or a class for expanded clones.

clone size	V gene	J gene	D gene	CDR3 protein	CDR3 DNA
.	TRBV5-1	TRBJ2-7	TRBD1	CASSGTGTVYEQYF	TGCGCCAGCAGCGGGACCGGGACAGTATACGAGCAGTACTTC
.	TRBV2	TRBJ2-1	TRBD2	CASGDYRDNEFF	TGTGCCAGCGGGGACTATAGAGATAATGAGTTCTTC
.	TRBV3-1/TRBV3-2	TRBJ2-7	.	CASSHSSEGRDEQYF	TGTGCCAGCAGCCACTCGTCGGAGGGTCGAGACGAGCAGTACTTC
.	TRBV4-1	TRBJ2-1	.	CASSQEQPLYNEQFF	TGCGCCAGCAGCCAAGAACAGCCTCTGTACAATGAGCAGTTCTTC
few	TRBV5-1	TRBJ2-3	.	CASSLGRQGRTDTQYF	TGCGCCAGCAGCTTGGGGCGCCAGGGGCGCACAGATACGCAGTATTTT
.	TRBV28	TRBJ2-6	.	CASSWGVYSGANVLTF	TGTGCCAGCAGTTGGGGAGTCTACTCTGGGGCCAACGTCCTGACTTTC
.	TRBV28	TRBJ2-3	TRBD2	CASSLLELAGDTQYF	TGTGCCAGCAGTTTATTGGAACTAGCGGGAGATACGCAGTATTTT
.	TRBV2	TRBJ2-3	TRBD2	CASSVGTSGVADTQYF	TGTGCCAGCAGTGTGGGGACTAGCGGGGTTGCGGATACGCAGTATTTT
.	TRBV4-1	TRBJ2-3	TRBD2	CASSQPGLAGVTDTQYF	TGCGCCAGCAGCCAGCCGGGACTAGCGGGAGTCACAGATACGCAGTATTTT
.	TRBV29-1	TRBJ2-7	.	CSGLLGVTGSEQYF	TGCAGCGGCCTCCTGGGTGTAACAGGCTCCGAGCAGTACTTC
.	TRBV7-6	TRBJ2-2	.	CASSLAGPTINTGELFF	TGTGCCAGCAGCTTAGCGGGTCCAACTATCAACACCGGGGAGCTGTTTTTT
once	TRBV4-1	TRBJ2-5	.	CASSQLVSGTQYF	TGCGCCAGCAGCCAATTAGTCAGCGGGACCCAGTACTTC
.	TRBV6-5	TRBJ2-2	.	CASSYGAATGELFF	TGTGCCAGCAGTTACGGGGCGGCTACCGGGGAGCTGTTTTTT
.	TRBV24-1	TRBJ2-1	TRBD2	CATTGLAGSDEQFF	TGTGCCACCACCGGACTAGCGGGATCCGATGAGCAGTTCTTC
.	TRBV11-3	TRBJ2-5	TRBD1	CASSSSWTGAQETQYF	TGTGCCAGCAGCTCCAGCTGGACAGGGGCCCAAGAGACCCAGTACTTC
.	TRBV9	TRBJ1-2	.	CASSEWGHTDFYGYTF	TGTGCCAGCAGCGAGTGGGGACATACGGACTTCTATGGCTACACCTTC
many	TRBV28	TRBJ1-6	TRBD1	CASSSPGQGTSPLHF	TGTGCCAGCAGTTCACCGGGACAGGGGACTTCACCCCTCCACTTT
once	TRBV6-2/TRBV6-3	TRBJ2-3	.	CASSDRRDTQYF	TGTGCCAGCAGCGACAGGAGAGATACGCAGTATTTT
.	TRBV10-2	TRBJ2-7	TRBD2	CASSEVGGPSEQYF	TGCGCCAGCAGTGAAGTGGGAGGGCCTTCCGAGCAGTACTTC
.	TRBV27	TRBJ1-4	.	CASSLAGASEKLFF	TGTGCCAGCAGTTTAGCGGGGGCGAGTGAAAAACTGTTTTTT
.	TRBV4-3	TRBJ2-6	TRBD2	CASSSLAGTGANVLTF	TGCGCCAGCAGCTCTCTAGCGGGGACTGGGGCCAACGTCCTGACTTTC
.	TRBV7-6	TRBJ1-2	.	CASSAEGPDYGYTF	TGTGCCAGCAGCGCTGAGGGCCCCGACTATGGCTACACCTTC
.	TRBV20-1	TRBJ1-6	.	CSASLGSNSPLHF	TGCAGTGCTAGTTTGGGGAGCAATTCACCCCTCCACTTT
once	TRBV5-8	TRBJ2-5	.	CASRDMRIIDQETQYF	TGTGCCAGCAGAGACATGAGAATAATTGACCAAGAGACCCAGTACTTC
.	TRBV6-1	TRBJ1-4	.	CASSESTVKLFF	TGTGCCAGCAGTGAATCCACAGTTAAACTGTTTTTT
.	TRBV18	TRBJ1-5	.	CASSWDINQPQHF	TGTGCCAGCTCATGGGACATCAATCAGCCCCAGCATTTT
.	TRBV6-2/TRBV6-3	TRBJ1-2	.	CASSPLVVRSRYGYTF	TGTGCCAGCAGTCCACTCGTAGTCAGGTCCAGGTATGGCTACACCTTC
.	TRBV4-3	TRBJ2-3	TRBD1	CASSQDAGQGSDTQYF	TGCGCCAGCAGCCAAGACGCAGGACAGGGGTCAGATACGCAGTATTTT
.	TRBV5-1	TRBJ2-7	.	CASSPQALLGDEQYF	TGCGCCAGCAGCCCCCAAGCCTTGTTGGGCGACGAGCAGTACTTC
.	TRBV5-5	TRBJ2-3	TRBD2	CASSLALAGAYTQYF	TGTGCCAGCAGCTTGGCACTAGCGGGGGCTTATACGCAGTATTTT
.	TRBV5-8	TRBJ2-2	.	CASSLVERKNTGELFF	TGTGCCAGCAGCTTGGTTGAGCGGAAGAACACCGGGGAGCTGTTTTTT
once	TRBV7-9	TRBJ1-3	.	CASSFKQVAGNTIYF	TGTGCCAGCAGCTTTAAGCAGGTTGCGGGAAACACCATATATTTT
.	TRBV7-9	TRBJ1-2	.	CASSFREMEGYTF	TGTGCCAGCAGCTTTCGGGAGATGGAGGGCTACACCTTC
.	TRBV27	TRBJ2-1	TRBD2	CASRNAGGPYNEQFF	TGTGCCAGCAGGAACGCGGGAGGGCCCTACAATGAGCAGTTCTTC
.	TRBV19	TRBJ1-5	TRBD1	CASSTPGQGGQPQHF	TGTGCCAGTAGTACCCCGGGACAGGGGGGACAGCCCCAGCATTTT
.	TRBV19	TRBJ2-7	.	CASSMGGYEQYF	TGTGCCAGTAGTATGGGGGGCTACGAGCAGTACTTC
.	TRBV18	TRBJ2-5	.	CASSQGLRFGEVTQYF	TGTGCCAGCTCCCAGGGGCTCAGATTCGGAGAGGTGACCCAGTACTTC
once	TRBV19	TRBJ2-7	TRBD2	CASSWGGNYEQYF	TGTGCCAGTAGTTGGGGGGGAAACTACGAGCAGTACTTC
few	TRBV21-1	TRBJ1-2	.	CASSKKRRGLDGYTF	TGTGCCAGCAGCAAAAAAAGGAGGGGCCTTGATGGCTACACCTTC
few	TRBV7-9	TRBJ2-7	TRBD2	CASSQELAGPFYEQYF	TGTGCCAGCAGCCAAGAACTAGCGGGCCCATTCTACGAGCAGTACTTC
many	TRBV7-2	TRBJ2-7	.	CASSSPTVYPLGEQYF	TGTGCCAGCAGCTCGCCGACAGTTTACCCCCTTGGCGAGCAGTACTTC
.	TRBV6-6	TRBJ2-1	.	CASSYRGGGRYEQFF	TGTGCCAGCAGTTATAGGGGGGGCGGTCGGTATGAGCAGTTCTTC
.	TRBV4-3	TRBJ1-4	.	CASSQDHSNEKLFF	TGCGCCAGCAGCCAAGATCACAGTAATGAAAAACTGTTTTTT
once	TRBV7-9	TRBJ1-5	.	CASSLGQSNQPQHF	TGTGCCAGCAGCTTAGGGCAGAGCAATCAGCCCCAGCATTTT
.	TRBV6-2/TRBV6-3	TRBJ2-3	.	CASSTFGTQYF	TGTGCCAGCAGCACTTTCGGTACGCAGTATTTT
few	TRBV4-1	TRBJ2-2	TRBD2	CASSLLAENTGELFF	TGCGCCAGCAGCCTACTAGCGGAAAACACCGGGGAGCTGTTTTTT
few	TRBV29-1	TRBJ1-1	TRBD1	CSVLQGYTEAFF	TGCAGCGTCCTACAGGGGTACACTGAAGCTTTCTTT
.	TRBV19	TRBJ2-7	TRBD1	CASSEQGASYEQYF	TGTGCCAGTAGTGAACAGGGGGCATCCTACGAGCAGTACTTC
once	TRBV7-2	TRBJ1-6	.	CASRPLGSFNSPLHF	TGTGCCAGCAGGCCCCTAGGGAGCTTTAATTCACCCCTCCACTTT
.	TRBV11-2	TRBJ2-4	.	CASSFSPSQGNIQYF	TGTGCCAGCAGCTTTTCCCCGTCCCAGGGAAACATTCAGTACTTC
once	TRBV19	TRBJ1-4	.	CASSNFWAATNEKLFF	TGTGCCAGTAGTAATTTTTGGGCAGCAACTAATGAAAAACTGTTTTTT
.	TRBV15	TRBJ2-7	.	CATSPQGSSYEQYF	TGTGCCACCAGCCCGCAGGGAAGCTCCTACGAGCAGTACTTC